This T cell receptor beta chain emerged from a study of T cells in Graves' hyperthyroidism and ophthalmopathy. Template material for amplifying TCR beta CDR3 regions consisted of RNA transcripts. Initially, a first-round RT-PCR of the TCR CDR3 employed the HTBI primer set. TCRdb used MiXCR to reprocess the multiplex PCR reads, holding one entry per CDR3 protein. The sample comprises about 290,000 distinct CDR3 sequences, about an eighth of which are singletons, and roughly 7.5% rests with the top ten. CDR1 and CDR2 (germline): SGHNT, YENEEA. The V end was cut by 1 base, the J end by 6 bases, with 5 bases between. The CDR3 is 12 residues long. This clonotype was seen many times.

This chain uses TRBV11-3 with TRBJ2-3; D is undetermined. Sequenced material: blood. The receptor's source is a woman in her twenties or thirties with Graves' hyperthyroidism that later progressed to Graves' ophthalmopathy. Written as DNA, the CDR3 is TGTGCCAGCAGCTTAGTACCGGATACGCAGTATTTT. Residues: CASSLVPDTQYF. Full variable domain (remainder filled in from reference TRBV11-3 and TRBJ2-3): EAGVVQSPRYKIIEKKQPVAFWCNPISGHNTLYWYLQNLGQGPELLIRYENEEAVDDSQLPKDRFSAERLKGVDSTLKIQPAELGDSAVYLCASSLVPDTQYFGPGTRLTVL.